This T cell receptor beta chain emerged from a study of human T cells and chemical hapten exposure. Study information: TCR yield per sample varied, mainly due to pooled library volumes.

Time point noted: patch test 3, about 24 weeks after DPC sensitization. The treatment here: therapeutic diphenylcyclopropenone sensitization with weekly scalp DPC. RNA extraction used unfractionated whole blood as the source of total RNA. Germline CDR1 reads DFQATT; CDR2 reads SNEGSKA (reference sequence). This CDR3 is built from 15 residues. The J segment lost 4 bases and the V segment lost 6 bases, leaving 8 bases of the junction unmatched. Individual cDNA molecules (in the library) carried attached unique molecular identifiers. TCRdb redid the calling of the RACE reads with MiXCR, one entry per CDR3 protein. This sample carries fewer than 50,000 distinct CDR3 sequences, approximately 9.5% of them seen once, and the ten largest clones take over 20%. The sample holds a few counts of this clonotype.

The receptor was derived from a man over 45 with alopecia areata. Some clones in this sample may be carry-over from other donors' samples. The chain recombines TRBV20-1 with TRBJ2-3, with 12 bases matching TRBD2. Sequences were derived from whole blood, sampled in connection with sensitization to the hapten diphenylcyclopropenone (DPC). In DNA, the CDR3 is TGCAGTGCCCCACTAGCGGGAGGCCGGTCAGATACGCAGTATTTT. Its protein product is CSAPLAGGRSDTQYF.